The rows below give T cell receptor beta chains drawn from one sample of a study of T cells in localized non-small cell lung cancer. Generated by immunoSEQ multiplex PCR, the TCRdb table keeps only in-frame clones and is missing some. The sample has approximately 83,000 clones, about nine tenths seen once. Here the sequenced sample was PBMCs, taken before any cancer treatment. The receptor set was obtained from a woman aged 35-75 years with stage II squamous cell lung carcinoma. The CDR3 runs from the conserved cysteine through the conserved F or W. The D gene is left open where the match is weak.

>TRBV15|-|TRBJ2-5
CATSRDVRGQGETQYF
TGTGCCACCAGCAGAGATGTGCGGGGGCAGGGGGAGACCCAGTACTTC
>TRBV10-3|-|TRBJ1-2
CAITTASHGYTF
TGTGCCATCACAACCGCAAGCCATGGCTACACCTTC
>TRBV7-8|-|TRBJ1-2
CASSLGDPNYGYTF
TGTGCCAGCAGCTTAGGAGACCCTAACTATGGCTACACCTTC
>TRBV28|-|TRBJ1-5
CASSLQGRLGEPQHF
TGTGCCAGCAGTCTCCAGGGCCGCCTCGGTGAGCCCCAGCATTTT
>TRBV5-1|TRBD1|TRBJ2-1
CASSELPTGDEQFF
TGCGCCAGCAGCGAACTCCCGACAGGGGATGAGCAGTTCTTC
>TRBV27|TRBD1|TRBJ1-6
CASSLFFRGQGDSYNSPLHF
TGTGCCAGCAGTTTATTTTTCAGGGGACAGGGAGACTCCTATAATTCACCCCTCCACTTT
>TRBV6-5|TRBD1|TRBJ1-1
CASSGRDRKAFF
TGTGCCAGCAGTGGGCGGGACAGGAAGGCTTTCTTT
>TRBV10-3|TRBD1|TRBJ2-3
CAISEQGITDTQYF
TGTGCCATCAGTGAACAGGGGATCACAGATACGCAGTATTTT
>TRBV7-6|-|TRBJ2-2
CASSLGPLNTGELFF
TGTGCCAGCAGCTTAGGGCCATTGAACACCGGGGAGCTGTTTTTT
>TRBV27|-|TRBJ1-4
CASSLLQNEKLFF
TGTGCCAGCAGTTTATTACAAAATGAAAAACTGTTTTTT
>TRBV5-4|TRBD1|TRBJ1-2
CASSRTGGTYGYTF
TGTGCCAGCAGTCGGACAGGGGGCACCTATGGCTACACCTTC
>TRBV2|TRBD1|TRBJ1-1
CASSVQGATEAFF
TGTGCCAGCAGTGTACAGGGGGCAACTGAAGCTTTCTTT
>TRBV13|-|TRBJ2-1
CASTTASGDEQFF
TGTGCCAGCACTACGGCTTCGGGCGATGAGCAGTTCTTC
>TRBV7-2|TRBD1|TRBJ1-5
CASSLDRVKQPQHF
TGTGCCAGCAGCCTGGACAGGGTCAAGCAGCCCCAGCATTTT
>TRBV6-1|TRBD1|TRBJ1-1
CASSDRGHGAFF
TGTGCCAGCAGCGACAGGGGGCACGGGGCTTTCTTT
>TRBV5-1|-|TRBJ1-3
CASSLVPGNSGNTIYF
TGCGCCAGCAGCTTGGTTCCGGGGAACTCTGGAAACACCATATATTTT
>TRBV7-9|TRBD1|TRBJ2-7
CASSLARTGWEEEQYF
TGTGCCAGCAGCTTAGCCCGGACAGGGTGGGAGGAGGAGCAGTACTTC